The rows below give T cell receptor beta chains drawn from one sample of a study of response to subunit inactivated influenza vaccine. Using its own MiXCR run on the RT-PCR reads, TCRdb lists one record per CDR3 protein. The table lists about 160,000 distinct CDR3 sequences, 11% of them singletons. Sequences were derived from non-naive T cells sorted from PBMCs, sampled 40 to 50 days after vaccination. All receptors derive from a man over 45 who received an inactivated influenza vaccine. Each CDR3 is given without its conserved first and last residue.

>TRBV5-1|TRBJ2-2|16
ASSLVAGARKGTGELF
>TRBV30|TRBJ2-2|11
AWSVLQAGELF
>TRBV20-1|TRBJ1-2|11
SATNPGPYGYT
>TRBV15|TRBJ2-7|12
ATSRLKSGDEQY
>TRBV5-1|TRBJ2-3|14
ASSPGPGGPTDTQY
>TRBV20-1|TRBJ2-7|13
SARDLDRGTYEQY
>TRBV3-1|TRBJ2-5|14
ASSQGLAASQETQY
>TRBV2|TRBJ2-3|11
ASSEATRGKQY
>TRBV7-2|TRBJ2-3|13
ASSLWAGVQDTQY
>TRBV14|TRBJ2-3|11
ASSHAGGNTQY
>TRBV20-1|TRBJ2-1|13
SARDRREGGNEQF
>TRBV29-1|TRBJ1-4|10
SVAGTVEKLF
>TRBV5-1|TRBJ2-5|16
ASSETGFLGGPQETQY
>TRBV19|TRBJ2-7|15
ASRFDRPGTANYEQY
>TRBV28|TRBJ2-5|14
ASSLRRREGRETQY
>TRBV20-1|TRBJ1-3|12
SATDVSSGNTIY